Below, 25 T cell receptor beta chains from the same sample are listed, as sequenced in a study of blood T cell repertoires in COVID-19. TCRdb's copy holds only in-frame clones and misses some; the assay was immunoSEQ multiplex PCR. The table has about 190,000 clones, approximately 86% seen once. The material sequenced was peripheral blood. These receptor sequences come from a man aged 65 to 85 with active or convalescent COVID-19.

As regards this clone: Other DNA sequences in the sample encode the same CDR3. The V and J genes are TRBV6-5 and TRBJ1-5; D is perhaps TRBD1 (6 bases). The V end was cut by 0 bases, the J end by 1 base, with 7 bases between. Germline CDR1 MNHEY, CDR2 SVGAGI. The CDR3 length is 15 residues. The CDR3 DNA follows: TGTGCCAGCAGTTACTCGAGGGGGAGCAATCAGCCCCAGCATTTT. Encoded protein: CASSYSRGSNQPQHF.

The rearrangement links TRBV19 to TRBJ1-5; a possible D gene is TRBD1 (6 bases). Germline V gene lookup returns CDR1 LNHDA and CDR2 SQIVND (reference sequence). V lost 3 bases, J lost 4 bases, and 16 bases lay in between. The CDR3 has 16 amino acids. The CDR3 coding sequence is TGTGCCAGTAGTATTTATCCCGATCAGGGGAATCAGCCCCAGCATTTT. The encoded protein is CASSIYPDQGNQPQHF.

The chain uses TRBV7-2 and TRBJ2-3; tentative D call: TRBD2 (7 bases). Deletions cut 4 bases from V and 4 bases from J, with 15 bases between. Germline values: CDR1 SGHTA, CDR2 FQGNSA. The CDR3 runs to 15 residues. Here the CDR3 reads CASSYQTGRADTQYF. The CDR3 coding sequence is TGTGCCAGCAGCTATCAAACAGGGAGGGCAGATACGCAGTATTTT.

This chain uses TRBV5-1 with TRBJ1-1; the D gene is possibly TRBD1 (5 bases). This CDR3 contains 15 residues. Germline CDR1 and CDR2: SGHRS and YFSETQ. V lost 5 bases, J lost 1 base, and 15 bases lay in between. The CDR3 protein is CASRVEGRWNTEAFF. The CDR3 coding sequence is TGCGCCAGCAGGGTGGAGGGGAGGTGGAACACTGAAGCTTTCTTT.

The chain recombines TRBV7-9 with TRBJ2-1; D gene uncertain. V was shortened by 2 bases and J by 10 bases, with 9 bases between the two germline ends. CDR1 SEHNR and CDR2 FQNEAQ come from the germline V gene (reference sequence). The CDR3 has 12 residues. The CDR3 DNA follows: TGTGCCAGCAGCTTAACAGTGCTCGAGCAGTTCTTC. This gives the protein CASSLTVLEQFF.

The rearrangement uses TRBV4-3 and TRBJ2-7; maybe TRBD2 (7 bases). Germline CDR1 LGHNA, CDR2 YSLEER. The V end lost 2 bases, the J end lost 2 bases, and 10 bases lay between the germline ends. The length of the CDR3 is 14 residues. CDR3 sequence: CASSQLRGPYEQYF. Here the CDR3 DNA reads TGCGCCAGCAGCCAATTGCGGGGGCCCTACGAGCAGTACTTC.

The rearrangement uses TRBV5-6 and TRBJ1-2; possibly TRBD1 for D (5 bases). Trimming cost V 4 bases and J 3 bases, with 16 bases left between them. The CDR3 covers 15 residues. Per germline, CDR1 SGHDT and CDR2 YYEEEE. The CDR3 is CASSPWGRFYYGYTF. The CDR3 DNA reads as TGTGCCAGCAGCCCCTGGGGCAGGTTCTACTATGGCTACACCTTC.

The rearrangement links TRBV28 to TRBJ1-5; possibly TRBD1 for D (6 bases). Germline V gene sequence: CDR1 MDHEN, CDR2 SYDVKM. CDR3 length: 14 amino acids. The V gene lost 8 bases and the J gene lost 0 bases, with 11 bases spanning the gap. CDR3 bases: TGTGCCAGCGTTTACAGGGATAGCAATCAGCCCCAGCATTTT. Translation gives CASVYRDSNQPQHF. The complete variable domain, with remaining parts taken from reference TRBV28 and TRBJ1-5, reads DVKVTQSSRYLVKRTGEKVFLECVQDMDHENMFWYRQDPGLGLRLIYFSYDVKMKEKGDIPEGYSVSREKKERFSLILESASTNQTSMYLCASVYRDSNQPQHFGDGTRLSIL.

The CDR3 DNA reads as TGTGCCATCAGTGAGCCGGGACAAGTGAGTGAGCAGTACTTC. Translating gives CAISEPGQVSEQYF. The chain carries TRBV10-3 and TRBJ2-7; the D gene is possibly TRBD1 (6 bases). Germline values: CDR1 ENHRY, CDR2 SYGVKD. CDR3 length equals 14 residues. The V end was cut by 2 bases, the J end by 7 bases, with 15 bases between.

The chain links TRBV7-9 to TRBJ2-3; 7 bases match TRBD1. Trimming removed 4 bases from V and 4 bases from J; junction bases left unmatched: 5. CDR3 length: 14 amino acids. Germline V gene sequence: CDR1 SEHNR, CDR2 FQNEAQ (reference sequence). Here the CDR3 DNA reads TGTGCCAGCAGCTACCGGGACAGTCCAGATACGCAGTATTTT. Its protein is CASSYRDSPDTQYF.

The chain couples TRBV11-2 to TRBJ2-1; tentatively, D is TRBD2 (5 bases). The CDR3 covers 14 residues. The V end lost 4 bases, the J end lost 7 bases, and 14 bases lay between the germline ends. CDR1 is SGHAT and CDR2 is FQNNGV in the germline V gene. Here the CDR3 DNA reads TGTGCCAGCAGCTCTATTACGGGGTGGAATGAGCAGTTCTTC. Protein sequence: CASSSITGWNEQFF.

The chain has TRBV5-4 and TRBJ1-6; 10 nucleotides match TRBD1. Germline-derived CDR1 and CDR2 are SGHNT and YYREEE (reference sequence). The CDR3 runs 15 residues. V lost 4 bases, J lost 5 bases, and 3 bases stayed unmatched. The CDR3 DNA reads TGTGCCAGCAGCCCTGGGACAGGGGATAATTCACCCCTCCACTTT. It encodes CASSPGTGDNSPLHF.

The V and J genes are TRBV27 and TRBJ2-3; D is ambiguous. CDR1 is MNHEY and CDR2 is SMNVEV in the germline V gene (reference sequence). Between the trimmed V and J ends, which lost 5 bases and 1 base, there was a span of 13 bases. The CDR3 is made up of 15 amino acids. The CDR3 nucleotides read TGTGCCAGCAGTCCCCCAGACATACGCACAGATACGCAGTATTTT. Translating it yields CASSPPDIRTDTQYF.

This clone is a singleton in its sample. The V call is TRBV27, the J call TRBJ1-2; D gene uncertain. This CDR3 has 13 residues. CDR1 is MNHEY, CDR2 SMNVEV, per germline (reference sequence). With 3 bases removed from V and 0 bases from J, the gap between germline ends came to 5 bases. CDR3 sequence: CASSFPANYGYTF. DNA for the CDR3: TGTGCCAGCAGTTTTCCTGCTAACTATGGCTACACCTTC.

This clone was detected once. The rearrangement uses TRBV6-5 and TRBJ2-7; the D gene is possibly TRBD1 (5 bases). The CDR3 is 13 residues long. Trimming took 5 bases from V and 4 from J, leaving 12 bases between them. Germline lookup yields CDR1 MNHEY and CDR2 SVGAGI. The CDR3 nucleotides read TGTGCCAGCAGTCCTAGGGCAGGGTACGAGCAGTACTTC. Residues: CASSPRAGYEQYF.

In DNA form, the CDR3 reads TGTGCCAGCAGCTCCTGGACAGGGGACCATGAGCAGTTCTTC. The encoded protein is CASSSWTGDHEQFF. The rearrangement joins TRBV7-9 to TRBJ2-1, with 9 bases that match TRBD1. V was clipped by 4 bases and J by 8 bases; unmatched bases: 6. Germline assignment: CDR1 SEHNR and CDR2 FQNEAQ (reference sequence). This CDR3 has 14 amino acids.

This clone occurred a few times. The V call is TRBV27, the J call TRBJ2-7, with D possibly being TRBD1 (5 bases). CDR3 length: 15 residues. Per the germline V gene, CDR1 is MNHEY and CDR2 is SMNVEV (reference sequence). V lost 3 bases and J 0 bases, leaving 12 bases between the germline ends. The CDR3: CASSFRGRSSYEQYF. The CDR3 DNA reads as TGTGCCAGCAGTTTTAGGGGCAGGAGCTCCTACGAGCAGTACTTC.

CDR3 in amino acids: CASSYSTVNTEAFF. The CDR3 DNA reads TGTGCCAGCAGTTACTCGACAGTGAACACTGAAGCTTTCTTT. This chain joins TRBV6-2 or TRBV6-3 and TRBJ1-1, with a tentative D call TRBD1 (5 bases). This CDR3 has 14 residues. The V and J ends lost 0 bases and 0 bases respectively, with 5 bases between them. Germline CDR1 MNHEY, CDR2 SVGEGT.

V and J are TRBV5-1 and TRBJ2-6; D gene unclear. The CDR3 length is 18 residues. The V end lost 0 bases, the J end lost 0 bases, and 13 bases lay between the germline ends. CDR1 SGHRS and CDR2 YFSETQ come from the germline V gene. Written as DNA, the CDR3 is TGCGCCAGCAGCTTGGTTGACACTCCCCACTCTGGGGCCAACGTCCTGACTTTC. Translating gives CASSLVDTPHSGANVLTF.

This clone was detected only a few times. The chain has TRBV7-2 and TRBJ1-3; D ambiguous. The V gene lost 3 bases and the J gene lost 4 bases, with 13 bases spanning the gap. The CDR3 is 15 amino acids. Per germline, CDR1 SGHTA and CDR2 FQGNSA. The CDR3 DNA follows: TGTGCCAGCAGCTTCTCGTTGGCAGCGGGAAACACCATATATTTT. This gives the protein CASSFSLAAGNTIYF. Full variable domain (rest looked up from reference TRBV7-2 and TRBJ1-3): GAGVSQSPSNKVTEKGKDVELRCDPISGHTALYWYRQSLGQGLEFLIYFQGNSAPDKSGLPSDRFSAERTGGSVSTLTIQRTQQEDSAVYLCASSFSLAAGNTIYFGEGSWLTVV.

The rearrangement joins TRBV29-1 to TRBJ2-7; TRBD1 aligns across 8 bases. The CDR3 is 15 residues long. Germline values: CDR1 SQVTM, CDR2 ANQGSEA. After removal of 4 bases from V and 2 bases from J, the junction contained 10 bases not matched to a gene. The chain's CDR3 is CSVAPQGALAYEQYF. Written as DNA, the CDR3 is TGCAGCGTTGCCCCCCAGGGGGCTTTGGCCTACGAGCAGTACTTC.

The chain uses TRBV7-2 and TRBJ2-3; 11 bases fit TRBD2. V shed 2 bases, J shed 1 base, and the junction held 11 bases outside the gene matches. This CDR3 contains 19 residues. Per germline, CDR1 SGHTA and CDR2 FQGNSA. CDR3 nucleotides: TGTGCCAGCAGCTTAAGGCCTAGCGGGGGGACCTCTGGCACAGATACGCAGTATTTT. Amino acid sequence: CASSLRPSGGTSGTDTQYF.

V gene TRBV9 combines with J gene TRBJ1-1; the match to TRBD1 covers 10 bases. The CDR3 covers 15 residues. The junction had 9 bases not matched to a gene; V was cut back by 4 bases and J by 6 bases. Germline V lookup: CDR1 SGDLS, CDR2 YYNGEE. The CDR3 here is CASSPTGTGAAEAFF. CDR3 sequence (DNA): TGTGCCAGCAGCCCAACCGGGACAGGGGCTGCTGAAGCTTTCTTT.

This clone was picked up a small number of times. V usage is TRBV7-9 and J usage is TRBJ2-7; perhaps TRBD1 as D (7 bases). The CDR3 runs to 14 residues. Per germline, CDR1 SEHNR and CDR2 FQNEAQ (reference sequence). With 7 bases removed from V and 4 bases from J, the gap between germline ends came to 17 bases. Written as DNA, the CDR3 is TGTGCCAGCACCCTCCAGGGGGGCGATTACGAGCAGTACTTC. This gives the protein CASTLQGGDYEQYF.

This clone was seen only a few times. J is TRBJ1-4 and V is TRBV5-5; D unclear. CDR1 is SGHKS and CDR2 is YYEKEE in the germline V gene (reference sequence). The V end lost 3 bases, the J end lost 7 bases, and 16 bases lay between the germline ends. The CDR3 is 15 amino acids. The CDR3 reads CASSSGQSAGEKLFF. In DNA form, the CDR3 reads TGTGCCAGCAGCTCCGGGCAGTCGGCGGGTGAAAAACTGTTTTTT.